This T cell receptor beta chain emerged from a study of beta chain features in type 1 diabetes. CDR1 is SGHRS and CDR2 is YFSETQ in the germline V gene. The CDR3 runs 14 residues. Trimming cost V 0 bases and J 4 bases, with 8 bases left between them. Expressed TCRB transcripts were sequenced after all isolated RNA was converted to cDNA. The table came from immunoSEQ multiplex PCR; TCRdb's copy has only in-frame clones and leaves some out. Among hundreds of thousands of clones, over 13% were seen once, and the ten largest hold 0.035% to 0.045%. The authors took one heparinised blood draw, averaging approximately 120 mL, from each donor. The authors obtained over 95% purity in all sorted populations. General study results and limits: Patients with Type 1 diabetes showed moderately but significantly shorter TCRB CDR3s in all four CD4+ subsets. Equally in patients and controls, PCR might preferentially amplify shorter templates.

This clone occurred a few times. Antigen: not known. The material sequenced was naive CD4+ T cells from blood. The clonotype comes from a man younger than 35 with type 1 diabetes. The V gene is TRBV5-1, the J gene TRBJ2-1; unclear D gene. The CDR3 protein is CASSLASVYNEQFF. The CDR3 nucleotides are TGCGCCAGCAGCTTGGCCTCGGTTTACAATGAGCAGTTCTTC.